This is a list of T cell receptor beta chains from one sample in a study of cytotoxic CD8 clonotypes in ibrutinib-treated CLL. Clones were sequenced by immunoSEQ multiplex PCR, and TCRdb holds only the in-frame ones, with some missing. The sample lists tens of thousands of clones, roughly 84% occurring once. Sequenced material: PBMCs, taken before ibrutinib treatment. These receptors all come from a human donor with chronic lymphocytic leukemia. CDR3s include the opening cysteine and the closing phenylalanine or tryptophan. A D gene is named only where the DNA matches it firmly. For some rows the clone size is stated as once, few or many, or as a class when expanded; others skip it.

d_gene: -; j_gene: TRBJ2-5; v_gene: TRBV4-2; abundance: -; CDR3aa: CASSQDLQRRAQETQYF
d_gene: TRBD2; j_gene: TRBJ2-3; v_gene: TRBV11-3; abundance: -; CDR3aa: CASGRTRLAGATDTQYF
d_gene: TRBD1; j_gene: TRBJ1-2; v_gene: TRBV5-4; abundance: -; CDR3aa: CASSPGDRGHYGYTF
d_gene: -; j_gene: TRBJ2-1; v_gene: TRBV19; abundance: -; CDR3aa: CASSIDGLGLEQFF
d_gene: -; j_gene: TRBJ2-3; v_gene: TRBV29-1; abundance: -; CDR3aa: CSVHQGASTDTQYF
d_gene: -; j_gene: TRBJ1-5; v_gene: TRBV27; abundance: -; CDR3aa: CASHSGGANLNSNQPQHF
d_gene: -; j_gene: TRBJ1-2; v_gene: TRBV5-4; abundance: -; CDR3aa: CASSIGIVYTF
d_gene: -; j_gene: TRBJ1-2; v_gene: TRBV6-1; abundance: -; CDR3aa: CASGQGSYGYTF
d_gene: -; j_gene: TRBJ1-5; v_gene: TRBV27; abundance: -; CDR3aa: CASSLLVDQPQHF
d_gene: -; j_gene: TRBJ1-2; v_gene: TRBV27; abundance: -; CDR3aa: CASSPPGGVGYGYTF
d_gene: TRBD1; j_gene: TRBJ1-1; v_gene: TRBV6-5; abundance: -; CDR3aa: CASRTGLNTEAFF
d_gene: TRBD2; j_gene: TRBJ2-1; v_gene: TRBV11-3; abundance: many; CDR3aa: CASSMTSGSLNEQFF
d_gene: TRBD2; j_gene: TRBJ2-1; v_gene: TRBV5-4; abundance: -; CDR3aa: CASSRGAGVSYNEQFF
d_gene: TRBD1; j_gene: TRBJ2-7; v_gene: TRBV6-5; abundance: -; CDR3aa: CASSLDRANEQYF
d_gene: -; j_gene: TRBJ1-4; v_gene: TRBV7-6; abundance: -; CDR3aa: CASSFTNEKLFF
d_gene: -; j_gene: TRBJ1-2; v_gene: TRBV19; abundance: -; CDR3aa: CASSIDGATNYGYTF
d_gene: TRBD2; j_gene: TRBJ2-5; v_gene: TRBV7-2; abundance: -; CDR3aa: CASSLAGLAGGRGAETQYF
d_gene: -; j_gene: TRBJ1-2; v_gene: TRBV7-2; abundance: -; CDR3aa: CASSWRGTDYGYTF
d_gene: TRBD1; j_gene: TRBJ1-3; v_gene: TRBV18; abundance: -; CDR3aa: CASSPNGQGVMSGNTIYF
d_gene: -; j_gene: TRBJ1-1; v_gene: TRBV5-1; abundance: -; CDR3aa: CASSLAHSMNTEAFF
d_gene: -; j_gene: TRBJ1-3; v_gene: TRBV29-1; abundance: -; CDR3aa: CSVPGPGNTIYF
d_gene: -; j_gene: TRBJ2-1; v_gene: TRBV6-5; abundance: -; CDR3aa: CASSYSSSYNEQFF
d_gene: -; j_gene: TRBJ1-4; v_gene: TRBV6-5; abundance: -; CDR3aa: CASSYKGAVSEKLFF
d_gene: -; j_gene: TRBJ2-1; v_gene: TRBV19; abundance: -; CDR3aa: CASSGGRNNEQFF
d_gene: TRBD1; j_gene: TRBJ2-7; v_gene: TRBV6-6; abundance: -; CDR3aa: CASSVDRASSYEQYF
d_gene: -; j_gene: TRBJ1-3; v_gene: TRBV5-1; abundance: -; CDR3aa: CASSLDGNTIYF
d_gene: TRBD2; j_gene: TRBJ2-7; v_gene: TRBV4-3; abundance: -; CDR3aa: CASSQNGPGGGYEQYF
d_gene: -; j_gene: TRBJ1-2; v_gene: TRBV28; abundance: -; CDR3aa: CASRGDSLVYPRPGAAGHYGYTF
d_gene: -; j_gene: TRBJ2-7; v_gene: TRBV7-2; abundance: -; CDR3aa: CASSFSYEQYF
d_gene: -; j_gene: TRBJ2-1; v_gene: TRBV28; abundance: -; CDR3aa: CASSSPGTSGGNEQFF
d_gene: -; j_gene: TRBJ1-5; v_gene: TRBV18; abundance: -; CDR3aa: CASSPRGQYSNQPQHF
d_gene: -; j_gene: TRBJ2-3; v_gene: TRBV6-1; abundance: -; CDR3aa: CASSEDRVSTDTQYF
d_gene: TRBD1; j_gene: TRBJ2-3; v_gene: TRBV19; abundance: -; CDR3aa: CASSISGGGTDTQYF
d_gene: TRBD2; j_gene: TRBJ2-3; v_gene: TRBV15; abundance: -; CDR3aa: CATSRVLAGGPRGADTQYF
d_gene: TRBD1; j_gene: TRBJ1-4; v_gene: TRBV6-6; abundance: -; CDR3aa: CASSLTGGREKLFF